These 19 T cell receptor beta chains originate from one sample sequenced in a study of cytomegalovirus exposure and HLA in healthy donors. In the PCR, 60 Vbeta and 13 Jbeta primers were used. Sequenced by immunoSEQ multiplex PCR; TCRdb stores in-frame clones only, minus some. The table has around 150,000 clones, over 80% seen once. The sequenced material came from PBMCs. These receptors all come from a man between 35 and 55 years old in good health and CMV-seronegative.

The chain joins TRBV28 to TRBJ2-3, with a possible D match to TRBD2 (6 bases). The V gene's germline CDR1 is MDHEN and CDR2 SYDVKM. V dropped 3 bases and J dropped 6 bases, with 16 bases sitting between them. The CDR3 is 15 residues long. The chain's CDR3 is CASSFNGSPPDTQYF. CDR3 nucleotides: TGTGCCAGCAGTTTTAACGGGAGCCCCCCCGATACGCAGTATTTT.

The V and J genes are TRBV6-4 and TRBJ1-6, with D unresolved. The V end was cut by 3 bases, the J end by 10 bases, with 10 bases between. Germline V gene sequence: CDR1 MRHNA, CDR2 SNTAGT. The CDR3 consists of 13 residues. DNA for the CDR3: TGTGCCAGCAGTGAATCTGTGCAGTCACCCCTCCACTTT. Protein product: CASSESVQSPLHF.

This clone was found a few times. This rearrangement joins TRBV6-5 to TRBJ2-7, with 10 bases lining up with TRBD1. V trimming: 7 bases; J trimming: 5 bases; junction bases outside the gene matches: 5. Germline V gene lookup returns CDR1 MNHEY and CDR2 SVGAGI. The CDR3 contains 13 residues. For the CDR3, the DNA is TGTGCCAGCACAAGACAGGGGGCTGACGAGCAGTACTTC. This encodes CASTRQGADEQYF.

A few counts support this clone. V gene TRBV11-3 combines with J gene TRBJ2-5; 7 nucleotides line up with TRBD2. Unmatched junction bases numbered 11, after V lost 5 bases and J lost 5 bases. Germline V lookup: CDR1 SGHNT, CDR2 YENEEA. This CDR3 is built from 15 residues. The CDR3 loop reads CASSPGGEGDETQYF. As DNA, the CDR3 is TGTGCCAGCAGCCCCGGAGGGGAGGGTGACGAGACCCAGTACTTC.

The chain links TRBV7-2 to TRBJ2-5, with D uncertain. The CDR3 is 14 amino acids. Germline V gene sequence: CDR1 SGHTA, CDR2 FQGNSA. V shed 2 bases and J shed 2 bases, with 9 bases lying between them. CDR3 nucleotides: TGTGCCAGCAGCTTAACTCGCTCACAAGAGACCCAGTACTTC. Encoded protein: CASSLTRSQETQYF.

This clone has a handful of counts. This CDR3 is CASKFTLNYEQYF. The CDR3 region has the DNA TGTGCCAGCAAATTTACACTAAACTACGAGCAGTACTTC. This chain connects TRBV2 to TRBJ2-5; D gene unclear. The end of the DNA fits TRBJ2-7 better, so the J call may be wrong. Germline values: CDR1 SNHLY, CDR2 FYNNEI. The CDR3 length is 13 residues.

Here the CDR3 DNA reads TGTGCCAGCAGCAGGGAGGGGACGGTCTATGGCTACACCTTC. Amino acids: CASSREGTVYGYTF. The chain joins TRBV5-6 to TRBJ1-2, with a possible D match to TRBD1 (5 bases). Trimming took off 4 bases at V and 4 bases at J, with 14 bases between the two ends. CDR1 and CDR2 (germline): SGHDT, YYEEEE. CDR3 length equals 14 residues. Variable domain in full (rest from reference TRBV5-6 and TRBJ1-2): DAGVTQSPTHLIKTRGQQVTLRCSPKSGHDTVSWYQQALGQGPQFIFQYYEEEERQRGNFPDRFSGHQFPNYSSELNVNALLLGDSALYLCASSREGTVYGYTFGSGTRLTVV.

This clone was seen more than once but under ten times. This chain connects TRBV30 to TRBJ2-7; D may be TRBD1 (5 bases). CDR3 size: 15 residues. From germline, CDR1 is GTSNPN and CDR2 SVGIG (reference sequence). The V gene lost 1 base and the J gene lost 1 base, with 14 bases spanning the gap. The CDR3 loop reads CAWSEDSTESYEQYF. The CDR3 nucleotides are TGTGCCTGGAGTGAAGACTCGACAGAATCCTACGAGCAGTACTTC. Full variable domain (remainder filled in from reference TRBV30 and TRBJ2-7): SQTIHQWPATLVQPVGSPLSLECTVEGTSNPNLYWYRQAAGRGLQLLFYSVGIGQISSEVPQNLSASRPQDRQFILSSKKLLLSDSGFYLCAWSEDSTESYEQYFGPGTRLTVT.

This sequence joins TRBV30 and TRBJ1-2; TRBD1 matches 8 bases. Trimming cost V 2 bases and J 4 bases; bases outside gene matches: 6. The germline V gene encodes CDR1 GTSNPN and CDR2 SVGIG (reference sequence). The CDR3 is 14 amino acids. As DNA, the CDR3 is TGTGCCTGGAGTCCTGGCGGACAGGGCTATGGCTACACCTTC. Translation gives CAWSPGGQGYGYTF.

This clone was detected once. This chain connects TRBV7-2 to TRBJ2-3, with D possibly TRBD2 on 6 matching bases. V was shortened by 4 bases and J by 0 bases, with 11 bases between the two germline ends. The CDR3 runs to 15 residues. Germline CDR1 and CDR2: SGHTA and FQGNSA. The CDR3 DNA reads TGTGCCAGCAGCTACGGCGGGGCTAGCACAGATACGCAGTATTTT. Amino acid sequence: CASSYGGASTDTQYF.

The rearrangement joins TRBV15 to TRBJ2-7; 7 bases match TRBD1. Germline trimming cut 4 bases from V and 2 bases from J; bases unmatched to any gene: 5. Germline V CDR1 and CDR2: LNHNV, YYDKDF (reference sequence). The CDR3 has 14 residues. The DNA for the CDR3 is TGTGCCACCAGCACACGGACAGGAACCTACGAGCAGTACTTC. Protein product: CATSTRTGTYEQYF.

This clone is a singleton in its sample. This sequence joins TRBV5-6 and TRBJ1-2, with D perhaps matching TRBD1 (6 bases). The CDR3 is 14 amino acids. Germline V gene sequence: CDR1 SGHDT, CDR2 YYEEEE. Trimming shortened V by 4 bases and J by 5 bases, and 15 bases separated the two germline ends. The CDR3 is CASSVDRQVYGYTF. The CDR3 region has the DNA TGTGCCAGCAGCGTGGACCGACAGGTTTATGGCTACACCTTC.

This clone was observed a single time. The chain joins TRBV7-9 to TRBJ1-3, with D unclear. Trimming removed 8 bases at V and 2 bases at J, with 13 bases between. The CDR3 runs 14 residues. The germline gives CDR1 SEHNR, CDR2 FQNEAQ (reference sequence). CDR3 loop: CASRSEAPGNTIYF. In DNA, the CDR3 is TGTGCCAGCCGCTCCGAAGCTCCTGGAAACACCATATATTTT.

The chain links TRBV21-1 to TRBJ2-7; whether TRBD2, the table's D call, matches the DNA was not checked. TRBV21-1 is a recognized pseudogene. The CDR3 length is 16 residues. The CDR3 here is CASSKYRGQPTYEQYF. As DNA, the CDR3 is TGTGCCAGCAGCAAATACCGAGGGCAGCCCACCTACGAGCAGTACTTC.

In this sample, this clone turned up once. V gene TRBV6-5 combines with J gene TRBJ1-2; TRBD1 aligns across 9 bases. This CDR3 spans 15 amino acids. CDR1 MNHEY and CDR2 SVGAGI come from the germline V gene. J lost 6 bases, V lost 7 bases, and 12 bases had no gene match. CDR3 DNA sequence: TGTGCCAGCATCCCAAGGGGACAGGGAAGGGATGGCTACACCTTC. Protein product: CASIPRGQGRDGYTF.

The chain carries TRBV6-1 and TRBJ2-5; maybe TRBD2 (6 bases). This CDR3 has 13 residues. Germline V lookup: CDR1 MNHNS, CDR2 SASEGT. V lost 2 bases to trimming and J lost 11 bases, with 15 bases between them. The DNA of the CDR3 is TGTGCCAGCAGTGAAAGGGCGGGGAGTGAGCAGTACTTC. This encodes CASSERAGSEQYF.

The V gene is TRBV2, the J gene TRBJ2-1; perhaps TRBD2 as D (6 bases). Germline CDR1 and CDR2: SNHLY and FYNNEI. The CDR3 has 15 amino acids. V lost 6 bases and J lost 4, with 16 bases in between. The CDR3: CASRLGGAEYNEQFF. The CDR3 nucleotides are TGTGCCAGCAGACTAGGAGGGGCAGAATACAATGAGCAGTTCTTC.

The genes are TRBV7-9 and TRBJ1-1, with D perhaps TRBD1 (6 bases). Trimming cost V 1 base and J 3 bases, with 12 bases left between them. The CDR3 runs to 15 residues. From germline, CDR1 is SEHNR and CDR2 FQNEAQ (reference sequence). In DNA, the CDR3 is TGTGCCAGCAGCTTAGTTCAGGGGCTGGACACTGAAGCTTTCTTT. Its translation is CASSLVQGLDTEAFF.

The chain couples TRBV19 to TRBJ2-7; possibly TRBD1 for D (5 bases). The CDR3 contains 13 residues. Trimming took off 2 bases at V and 1 base at J, with 6 bases between the two ends. Germline lookup yields CDR1 LNHDA and CDR2 SQIVND (reference sequence). CDR3 coding DNA: TGTGCCAGTAGTATAACAGGATCCTACGAGCAGTACTTC. This sequence encodes CASSITGSYEQYF.